This TCR beta chain is drawn from a study of CD4 T cells in relation to SARS-CoV-2 and coronaviruses. Study overall: Crossreactive spike epitopes shared across donors were mapped to their HLA restriction. General study results and limits: Crossreactivity was assessed only for spike protein, not other viral proteins.

Method: immunoSEQ multiplex PCR; TCRdb's copy keeps in-frame clones and lacks some. The sample carries roughly 26,000 clones, 75% recorded once. This clone has only a few counts. The antigen remains undetermined. The CDR3 has 12 amino acids. Unexposed donor CD4+ T cells date from 2011-2018, before the COVID-19 pandemic. CD4+ T cells were isolated from the cells after more than nine days of culture. Unexposed-donor CD4+ T cells were probed with SARS-CoV-2 S/N and four cold-coronavirus spikes, cells permitting. Half the medium was replaced with IL-2 medium on days 3 and 7. The specimen was CD4+ T cells from PBMCs, cultured in vitro. This chain connects TRBV21-1 to TRBJ1-2; TRBD1 reflects the table's D call only, with no check against the DNA. TRBV21-1 has pseudogene status. This TCR derives from a human donor in good health. CDR3 sequence: CASSKYGRGLIF. In DNA, the CDR3 is TGTGCCAGCAGCAAATACGGCAGGGGGCTAATCTTC.